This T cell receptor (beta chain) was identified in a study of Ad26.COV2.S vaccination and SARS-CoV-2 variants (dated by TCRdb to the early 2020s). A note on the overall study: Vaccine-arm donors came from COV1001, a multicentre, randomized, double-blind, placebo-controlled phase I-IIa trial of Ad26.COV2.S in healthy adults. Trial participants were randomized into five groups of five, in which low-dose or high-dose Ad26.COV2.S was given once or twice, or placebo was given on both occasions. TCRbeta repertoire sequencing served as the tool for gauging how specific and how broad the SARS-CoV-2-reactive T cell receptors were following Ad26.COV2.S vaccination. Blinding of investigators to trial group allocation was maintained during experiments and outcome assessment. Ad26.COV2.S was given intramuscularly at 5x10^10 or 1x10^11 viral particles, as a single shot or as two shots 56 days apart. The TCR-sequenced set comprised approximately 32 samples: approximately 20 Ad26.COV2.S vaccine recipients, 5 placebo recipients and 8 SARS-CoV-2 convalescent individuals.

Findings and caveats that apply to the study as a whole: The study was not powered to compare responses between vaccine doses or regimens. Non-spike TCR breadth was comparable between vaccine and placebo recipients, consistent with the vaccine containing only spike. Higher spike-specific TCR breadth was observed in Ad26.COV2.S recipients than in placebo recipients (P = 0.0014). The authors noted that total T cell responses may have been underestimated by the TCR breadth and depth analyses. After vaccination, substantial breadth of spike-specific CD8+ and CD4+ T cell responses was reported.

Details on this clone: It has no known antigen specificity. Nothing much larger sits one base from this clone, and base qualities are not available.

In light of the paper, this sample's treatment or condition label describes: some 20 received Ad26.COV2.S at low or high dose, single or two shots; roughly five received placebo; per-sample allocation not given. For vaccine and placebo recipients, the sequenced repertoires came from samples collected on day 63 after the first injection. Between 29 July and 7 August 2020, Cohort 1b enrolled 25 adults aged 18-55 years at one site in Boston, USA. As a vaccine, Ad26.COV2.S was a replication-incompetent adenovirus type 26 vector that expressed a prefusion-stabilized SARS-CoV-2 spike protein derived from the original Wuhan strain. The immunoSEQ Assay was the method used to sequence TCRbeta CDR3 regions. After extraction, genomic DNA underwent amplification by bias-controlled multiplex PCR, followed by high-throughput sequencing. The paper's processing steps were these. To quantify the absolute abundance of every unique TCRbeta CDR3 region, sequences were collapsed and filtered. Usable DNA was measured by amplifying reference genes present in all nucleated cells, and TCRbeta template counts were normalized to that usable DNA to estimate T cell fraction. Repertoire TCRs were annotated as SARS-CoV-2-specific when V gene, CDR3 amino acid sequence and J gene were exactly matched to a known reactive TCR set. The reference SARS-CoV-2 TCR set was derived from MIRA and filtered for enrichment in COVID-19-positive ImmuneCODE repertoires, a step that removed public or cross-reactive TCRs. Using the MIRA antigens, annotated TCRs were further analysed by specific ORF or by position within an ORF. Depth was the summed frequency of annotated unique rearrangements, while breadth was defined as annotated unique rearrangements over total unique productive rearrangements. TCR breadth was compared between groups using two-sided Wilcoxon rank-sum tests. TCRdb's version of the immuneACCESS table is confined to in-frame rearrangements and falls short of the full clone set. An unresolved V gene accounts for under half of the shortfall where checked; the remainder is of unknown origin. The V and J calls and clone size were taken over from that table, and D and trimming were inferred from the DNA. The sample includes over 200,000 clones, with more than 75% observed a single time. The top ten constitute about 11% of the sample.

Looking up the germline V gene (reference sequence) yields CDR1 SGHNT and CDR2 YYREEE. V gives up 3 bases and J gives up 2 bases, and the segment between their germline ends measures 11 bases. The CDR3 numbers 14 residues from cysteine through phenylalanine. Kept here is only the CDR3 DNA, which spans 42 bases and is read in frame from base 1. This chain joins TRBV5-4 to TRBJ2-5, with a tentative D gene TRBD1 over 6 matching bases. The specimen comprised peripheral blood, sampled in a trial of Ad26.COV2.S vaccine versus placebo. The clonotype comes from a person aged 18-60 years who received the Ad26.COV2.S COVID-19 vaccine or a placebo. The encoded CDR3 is CASSSGTQQETQYF. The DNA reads TGTGCCAGCAGCTCCGGGACACAACAAGAGACCCAGTACTTC.